This T cell receptor (beta chain) was recovered during a study of cytomegalovirus exposure and HLA in healthy donors. Study findings and constraints: The study recorded about 150 TCR beta chains that were cytomegalovirus-associated. Follow-up analysis later connected one missense variant in DCLRE1C with trimming of TCR beta V- and J-genes.

Amplification used 60 Vbeta primers and 13 Jbeta primers. Sequenced by immunoSEQ multiplex PCR; TCRdb stores in-frame clones only, minus some. The sample has some 120,000 clones; roughly 77% are singletons. This clone was detected once. No antigen is known for it. The V and J ends lost 5 bases and 1 base respectively, with 14 bases between them. Germline V lookup: CDR1 MDHEN, CDR2 SYDVKM. The CDR3 has 15 residues. The TCR originated in a man in his thirties or forties in good health and CMV-seronegative. Sequenced input: PBMCs. The chain couples TRBV28 to TRBJ1-1; no clear D gene. CDR3 protein: CASSPHGLSNTEAFF. CDR3 nucleotides: TGTGCCAGCAGTCCCCATGGGCTATCGAACACTGAAGCTTTCTTT.